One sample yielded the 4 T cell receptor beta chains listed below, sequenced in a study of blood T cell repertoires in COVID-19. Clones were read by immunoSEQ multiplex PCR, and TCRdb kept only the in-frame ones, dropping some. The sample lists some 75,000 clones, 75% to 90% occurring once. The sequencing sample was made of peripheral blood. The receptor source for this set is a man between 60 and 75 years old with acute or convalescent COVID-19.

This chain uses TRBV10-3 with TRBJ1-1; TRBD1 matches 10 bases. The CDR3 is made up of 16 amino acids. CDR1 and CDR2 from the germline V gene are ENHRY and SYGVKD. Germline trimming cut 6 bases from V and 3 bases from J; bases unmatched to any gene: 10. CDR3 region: CAIRAGTGAGDTEAFF. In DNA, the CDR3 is TGTGCCATCAGGGCCGGGACAGGGGCCGGGGACACTGAAGCTTTCTTT.

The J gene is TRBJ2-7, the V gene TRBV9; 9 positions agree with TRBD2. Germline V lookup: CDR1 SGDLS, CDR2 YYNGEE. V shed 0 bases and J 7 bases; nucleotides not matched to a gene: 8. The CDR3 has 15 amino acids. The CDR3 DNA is TGTGCCAGCAGCGTAGGGTCTAGCGGGACGAGGGAGCAGTACTTC. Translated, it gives CASSVGSSGTREQYF.

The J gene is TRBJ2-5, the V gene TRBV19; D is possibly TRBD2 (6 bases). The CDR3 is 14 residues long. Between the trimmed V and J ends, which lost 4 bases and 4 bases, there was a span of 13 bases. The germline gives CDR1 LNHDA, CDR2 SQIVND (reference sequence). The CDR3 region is CASSRTIGGETQYF. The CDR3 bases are TGTGCCAGTAGTAGGACCATCGGGGGAGAGACCCAGTACTTC.

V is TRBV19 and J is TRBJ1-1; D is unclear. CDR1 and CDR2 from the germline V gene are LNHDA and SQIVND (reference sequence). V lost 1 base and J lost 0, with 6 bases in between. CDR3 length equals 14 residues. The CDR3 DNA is TGTGCCAGTAGTATAGCAGCGATGAACACTGAAGCTTTCTTT. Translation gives CASSIAAMNTEAFF.